This T cell receptor beta chain stems from a study of T cell responses to AZD1222 COVID-19 vaccine. Whole-study results and caveats: Close to half of all spike-specific TCRs reportedly target regions of the variants that are unmutated.

Only in-frame clones appear in the TCRdb table, and some are missing; sequencing was by immunoSEQ multiplex PCR. The table includes over 100,000 clones, about 91% detected once. CDR1 and CDR2 from the germline V gene are LNHDA and SQIVND (reference sequence). This CDR3 comprises 13 residues. The trim removed 10 bases at V and 7 bases at J, leaving 8 bases unmatched. A note on this clone: The antigen remains undetermined.

The chain has TRBV19 and TRBJ1-4; 8 nucleotides align to TRBD1. This sample comprised peripheral blood, obtained on day 0 of AZD1222 vaccination. This TCR came from an adult in good health. The CDR3 region is CATSTGVAEKLFF. The CDR3 DNA sequence: TGTGCCACCTCGACAGGGGTGGCTGAAAAACTGTTTTTT. Combining the CDR3 with reference TRBV19 and TRBJ1-4 gives the whole variable domain DGGITQSPKYLFRKEGQNVTLSCEQNLNHDAMYWYRQDPGQGLRLIYYSQIVNDFQKGDIAEGYSVSREKKESFPLTVTSAQKNPTAFYLCATSTGVAEKLFFGSGTQLSVL.